Each of the 7 T cell receptor beta chains below was sequenced from the same sample in a study of CD8 T cells in ankylosing spondylitis. Study-wide points: A motif in TCR beta, a set of about eight highly homologous variants, appeared characteristic of ankylosing spondylitis blood.

These receptors' targets are unknown. TCRdb called the 5' RACE reads again in MiXCR, with one record for every CDR3 protein. The data show a few hundred thousand distinct CDR3 sequences, about a fifth seen once. The sequencing sample was made of blood, either unsorted or a sorted T cell fraction (not recorded which). All receptors come from a male donor with ankylosing spondylitis.

CDR3 region: CASSLTSREQFF. The DNA of the CDR3 is TGTGCCAGCAGTTTAACCAGCCGTGAGCAGTTCTTC. This chain links TRBV28 with TRBJ2-1; no definite D call. Germline CDR1 MDHEN, CDR2 SYDVKM. The CDR3 length is 12 residues. Deletions cut 2 bases from V and 9 bases from J, with 8 bases between.

Note on this clonotype: This may be a read error, as it is one base from a much larger clone. V gene TRBV6-1 combines with J gene TRBJ2-2, with D possibly being TRBD2 (5 bases). Germline loops: CDR1 MNHNS, CDR2 SASEGT. V was trimmed by 1 base and J by 4 bases, leaving 10 bases between them. The CDR3 consists of 15 residues. The CDR3 reads CASSEVGDGTGELFF. The DNA of the CDR3 is TGTGCCAGCAGTGAAGTCGGGGATGGCACCGGGGAGCTGTTTTTT.

This clonotype was found a few times. This chain links TRBV10-3 with TRBJ2-3; maybe TRBD1 (5 bases). This CDR3 spans 12 amino acids. The V gene's germline CDR1 is ENHRY and CDR2 SYGVKD. Trimming shortened V by 2 bases and J by 11 bases, and 11 bases separated the two germline ends. The CDR3 region is CAISEPREVQYF. CDR3 DNA sequence: TGTGCCATCAGTGAGCCCAGGGAAGTGCAGTATTTT.

CDR3 residues: CASSLRRVRETQYF. CDR3 coding DNA: TGTGCCAGCAGTTTAAGGAGGGTCCGCGAGACCCAGTACTTC. The chain joins TRBV12-3 or TRBV12-4 to TRBJ2-5; TRBD2 might be the D (6 bases). This CDR3 contains 14 residues. V lost 2 bases, J lost 5 bases, and 12 bases lay in between.

This clonotype was found a few times. This chain joins TRBV9 and TRBJ2-1, with 7 bases aligning to TRBD2. Trimming took 2 bases from V and 4 from J; bases not matched to a gene: 9. CDR1 is SGDLS, CDR2 YYNGEE, per germline. CDR3 length: 16 residues. CDR3 DNA: TGTGCCAGCAGCGTCTTGCCCCAGCGGGGTTACAATGAGCAGTTCTTC. It codes for CASSVLPQRGYNEQFF. Full variable domain (outside the CDR3, taken from reference TRBV9 and TRBJ2-1): DSGVTQTPKHLITATGQRVTLRCSPRSGDLSVYWYQQSLDQGLQFLIQYYNGEERAKGNILERFSAQQFPDLHSELNLSSLELGDSALYFCASSVLPQRGYNEQFFGPGTRLTVL.

The V gene is TRBV20-1, the J gene TRBJ2-1, with 8 bases lining up with TRBD2. The trim removed 4 bases at V and 9 bases at J, leaving 8 bases unmatched. The CDR3 loop spans 13 amino acids. CDR1 and CDR2 from the germline V gene are DFQATT and SNEGSKA (reference sequence). CDR3 sequence: CSANGGLVLEQFF. The CDR3 DNA reads as TGCAGTGCTAACGGGGGACTAGTTCTTGAGCAGTTCTTC.

This clonotype was picked up a small number of times. DNA of the CDR3: TGTGCCAGCAGCCAGACTAGGGACGGGGAGCTGTTTTTT. Translated: CASSQTRDGELFF. The J gene is TRBJ2-2, the V gene TRBV7-7; maybe TRBD2 (6 bases). The germline V gene has CDR1 SSHAT and CDR2 FNYEAQ (reference sequence). V was clipped by 5 bases and J by 7 bases, with 11 bases between them. The CDR3 has 13 amino acids.